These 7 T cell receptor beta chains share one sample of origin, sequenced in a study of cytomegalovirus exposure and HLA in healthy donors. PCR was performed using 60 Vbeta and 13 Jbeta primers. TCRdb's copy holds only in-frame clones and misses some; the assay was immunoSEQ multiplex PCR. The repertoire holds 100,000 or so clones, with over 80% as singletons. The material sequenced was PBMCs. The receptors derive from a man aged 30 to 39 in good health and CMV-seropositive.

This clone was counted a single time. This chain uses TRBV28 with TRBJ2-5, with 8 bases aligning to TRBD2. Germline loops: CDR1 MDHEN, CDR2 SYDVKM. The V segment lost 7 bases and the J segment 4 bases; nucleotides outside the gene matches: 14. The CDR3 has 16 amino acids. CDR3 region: CASTPPYGGGVETQYF. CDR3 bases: TGTGCCAGCACCCCACCCTACGGGGGGGGTGTAGAGACCCAGTACTTC.

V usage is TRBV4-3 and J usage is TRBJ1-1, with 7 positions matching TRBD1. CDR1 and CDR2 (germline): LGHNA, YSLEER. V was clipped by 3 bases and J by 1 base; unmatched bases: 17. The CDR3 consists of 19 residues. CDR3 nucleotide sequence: TGCGCCAGCAGCCAGGCCCGACAGGGAAAGAGTTGGGAGAACACTGAAGCTTTCTTT. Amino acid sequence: CASSQARQGKSWENTEAFF.

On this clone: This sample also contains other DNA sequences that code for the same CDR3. CDR3 protein: CASGRDRNTDTQYF. CDR3 nucleotides: TGTGCCAGCGGACGGGACAGGAACACAGATACGCAGTATTTT. The chain employs TRBV2 and TRBJ2-3; 8 nucleotides match TRBD1. The CDR3 contains 14 residues. CDR1 SNHLY and CDR2 FYNNEI come from the germline V gene. V trimming: 8 bases; J trimming: 2 bases; junction bases outside the gene matches: 6.

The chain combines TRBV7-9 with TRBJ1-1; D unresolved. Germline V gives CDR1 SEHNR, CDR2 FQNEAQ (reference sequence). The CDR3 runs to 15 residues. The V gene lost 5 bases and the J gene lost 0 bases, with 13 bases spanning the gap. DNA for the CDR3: TGTGCCAGCAGCATGGAGCTTAACATGAACACTGAAGCTTTCTTT. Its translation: CASSMELNMNTEAFF.

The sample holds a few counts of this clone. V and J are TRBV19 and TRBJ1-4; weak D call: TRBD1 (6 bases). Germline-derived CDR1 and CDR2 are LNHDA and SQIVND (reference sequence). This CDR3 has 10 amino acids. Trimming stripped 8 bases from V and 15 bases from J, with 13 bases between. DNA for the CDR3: TGTGCCAGTGGGGGCCGGCGGGTGTTTTTT. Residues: CASGGRRVFF.

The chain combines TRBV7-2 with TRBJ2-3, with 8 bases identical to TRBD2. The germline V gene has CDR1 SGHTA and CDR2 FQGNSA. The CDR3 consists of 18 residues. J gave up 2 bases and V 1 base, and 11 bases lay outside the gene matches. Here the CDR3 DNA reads TGTGCCAGCAGCTTAGTCTATAGCGGGGTATTCCCCACAGATACGCAGTATTTT. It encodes CASSLVYSGVFPTDTQYF. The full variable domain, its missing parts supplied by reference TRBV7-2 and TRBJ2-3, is GAGVSQSPSNKVTEKGKDVELRCDPISGHTALYWYRQSLGQGLEFLIYFQGNSAPDKSGLPSDRFSAERTGGSVSTLTIQRTQQEDSAVYLCASSLVYSGVFPTDTQYFGPGTRLTVL.

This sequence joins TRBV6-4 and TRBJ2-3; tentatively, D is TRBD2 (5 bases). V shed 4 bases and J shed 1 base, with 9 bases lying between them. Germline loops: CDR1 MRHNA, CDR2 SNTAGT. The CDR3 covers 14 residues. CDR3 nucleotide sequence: TGTGCCAGCAGTGTGGAGGTCCGCACAGATACGCAGTATTTT. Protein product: CASSVEVRTDTQYF.